The 23 T cell receptor beta chains given below trace back to one sample, sequenced in a study of T cells expressing NK-cell markers. TCRdb re-called the 5' RACE reads and catalogs CDR3 proteins one per entry, DNA excluded. The sample data list hundreds of thousands of distinct CDR3 sequences. Sequenced sample: blood T cells: a sorted CD56 or NKG2C T cell subset, CD4+ or CD8+ T cells, or bulk PBMC T cells (not recorded which). The source is a woman aged 18-70 years in good health.

The chain couples TRBV5-1 to TRBJ1-1; TCRdb's assignment of TRBD1 cannot be checked, as there is no DNA. This CDR3 contains 15 residues. From germline, CDR1 is SGHRS and CDR2 YFSETQ. The chain's CDR3 is CASSLDGGRETEAFF.

The chain combines TRBV27 with TRBJ2-7. CDR3 length equals 13 residues. Germline values: CDR1 MNHEY, CDR2 SMNVEV (reference sequence). The CDR3 loop is CASSRHANYEQYF.

The chain recombines TRBV27 with TRBJ2-7; lacking DNA, the TRBD1 call made by TCRdb goes unchecked. The CDR3 runs 14 residues. The germline CDR1 and CDR2 sequences are MNHEY and SMNVEV (reference sequence). The CDR3 reads CASSFVTGVGEQYF.

The chain is built from TRBV12-5 and TRBJ1-6; TCRdb indicates TRBD1, and absent DNA this call remains unverified. The CDR3 is made up of 14 amino acids. CDR1 is LGHNT, CDR2 FRNRAP, per germline. This CDR3 is CASGATGPDSPLHF.

This chain links TRBV6-1 with TRBJ1-6. Germline CDR1 MNHNS, CDR2 SASEGT. CDR3 length: 18 amino acids. The chain's CDR3 is CASSTALPNSPGDSPLHF.

The chain joins TRBV20-1 to TRBJ2-5; TCRdb designates TRBD2, a call that cannot be tested without DNA. This CDR3 is 16 amino acids long. Germline V gene sequence: CDR1 DFQATT, CDR2 SNEGSKA (reference sequence). CDR3 region: CSARSGPSRVQETQYF.

The chain employs TRBV7-2 and TRBJ1-1. CDR1 SGHTA and CDR2 FQGNSA come from the germline V gene. CDR3 length: 13 amino acids. CDR3 protein: CASSLGRGLEAFF.

The chain couples TRBV6-1 to TRBJ2-5. Germline CDR1 MNHNS, CDR2 SASEGT. The CDR3 runs to 14 residues. CDR3 protein: CASSLAGVGETQYF.

The chain joins TRBV15 to TRBJ2-5; TCRdb designates TRBD2, a call that cannot be tested without DNA. The germline CDR1 and CDR2 sequences are LNHNV and YYDKDF (reference sequence). The CDR3 sequence is 16 residues long. The CDR3: CATSPQTLAGGETQYF.

V gene TRBV3-1 combines with J gene TRBJ2-7. Germline lookup yields CDR1 LGHDT and CDR2 YNNKEL (reference sequence). The CDR3 is made up of 15 amino acids. CDR3 loop: CASSQVTRSSYEQYF.

The gene calls are TRBV5-8 and TRBJ2-7; without DNA, the TCRdb call of TRBD1 cannot be checked. This CDR3 is built from 14 residues. Germline-derived CDR1 and CDR2 are SGHTS and YDEGEE. This CDR3 reads CASTKGGITYEQYF.

The rearrangement joins TRBV6-2 or TRBV6-3 to TRBJ1-2. CDR3 length: 11 residues. Germline CDR1 reads MNHEY; CDR2 reads SVGEGT. Here the CDR3 reads CASSPDYGYTF.

This chain connects TRBV29-1 to TRBJ2-5. Germline CDR1 is SQVTM and CDR2 is ANQGSEA. CDR3 length equals 14 residues. The CDR3 loop is CSVEGSSNQETQYF.

The CDR3 loop reads CSARDRGQSNQPQHF. The chain is built from TRBV20-1 and TRBJ1-5; TCRdb's D gene call, TRBD1, goes unchecked for lack of DNA. The germline CDR1 and CDR2 sequences are DFQATT and SNEGSKA (reference sequence). The CDR3 contains 15 residues.

The chain links TRBV20-1 to TRBJ2-5; with no DNA, the TCRdb D assignment of TRBD1 cannot be verified. The CDR3 consists of 14 residues. Germline lookup yields CDR1 DFQATT and CDR2 SNEGSKA (reference sequence). Here the CDR3 reads CSAKRRTTQETQYF.

The chain carries TRBV4-3 and TRBJ2-3; TCRdb outputs TRBD1, but without DNA this stays unchecked. Germline-derived CDR1 and CDR2 are LGHNA and YSLEER. The length of the CDR3 is 16 residues. CDR3 sequence: CASSLYLVGAKDTQYF.

The chain couples TRBV18 to TRBJ2-1. Per the germline V gene, CDR1 is KGHSH and CDR2 is LQKENI. This CDR3 contains 15 residues. The CDR3 loop reads CASSPLQSSYNEQFF.

The chain links TRBV6-1 to TRBJ2-1; TCRdb reports TRBD2, a call that lacks DNA to check it against. The CDR3 runs 15 residues. CDR1 and CDR2 from the germline V gene are MNHNS and SASEGT. CDR3 in amino acids: CASSLSGRAYNEQFF.

V gene TRBV9 combines with J gene TRBJ2-1. The CDR3 is made up of 11 amino acids. In germline, CDR1 is SGDLS, CDR2 YYNGEE. The CDR3 spells CASSVSNEQFF.

The gene calls are TRBV20-1 and TRBJ2-2; TCRdb names TRBD1, which stays unverified in the absence of DNA. Germline values: CDR1 DFQATT, CDR2 SNEGSKA (reference sequence). CDR3 length: 13 amino acids. CDR3 residues: CSATDRGRGELFF.

The rearrangement joins TRBV30 to TRBJ1-4; TCRdb names TRBD1, which stays unverified in the absence of DNA. CDR1 GTSNPN and CDR2 SVGIG come from the germline V gene (reference sequence). This CDR3 has 12 residues. Here the CDR3 reads CAWTPEGEKLFF.

The chain has TRBV7-2 and TRBJ2-2; checking the TCRdb D call of TRBD2 is not possible without DNA. Germline V gene data show CDR1 as SGHTA and CDR2 as FQGNSA. The CDR3 loop spans 14 amino acids. The CDR3 loop reads CASSSRLGVGELFF.

The chain has TRBV20-1 and TRBJ1-1. CDR3 length: 12 amino acids. Germline CDR1 DFQATT, CDR2 SNEGSKA (reference sequence). CDR3 protein: CSARRASTEAFF.